This T cell receptor (beta chain) was captured in a study of cytotoxic CD8 clonotypes in ibrutinib-treated CLL. As for the study in general: Samples yielded averages of some 240,000 productive templates and some 94,000 productive rearrangements. General study points: Measured clonality at baseline was greater than in age-matched healthy donors and tracked with circulating CD8+ T-cell counts. Upon ibrutinib response clonality rose, and upon progression it fell back toward baseline. Sustained-remission and progressing patients had unequal sampling times.

Method: immunoSEQ multiplex PCR; TCRdb's copy keeps in-frame clones and lacks some. The data contain some 150,000 clones, 80% of them singletons. CDR1 SGHTA and CDR2 FQGNSA come from the germline V gene. Trimming left V 1 base short and J 0 bases short, with 4 bases between. This CDR3 spans 14 amino acids. This clone has a single count. Its antigen is unknown. The receptor comes from a human donor with chronic lymphocytic leukemia. This rearrangement joins TRBV7-2 to TRBJ1-3; no clear D gene. This specimen was PBMCs, taken after 36 months of ibrutinib treatment. CDR3 bases: TGTGCCAGCAGCTTAGACAGCTCTGGAAACACCATATATTTT. Protein product: CASSLDSSGNTIYF. Full variable domain (remainder filled in from reference TRBV7-2 and TRBJ1-3): GAGVSQSPSNKVTEKGKDVELRCDPISGHTALYWYRQSLGQGLEFLIYFQGNSAPDKSGLPSDRFSAERTGGSVSTLTIQRTQQEDSAVYLCASSLDSSGNTIYFGEGSWLTVV.